These 17 T cell receptor beta chains came from one sample sequenced in a study of blood T cell repertoires in COVID-19. Profiled with immunoSEQ multiplex PCR; TCRdb holds only in-frame clones, not every one. The data hold a few hundred thousand clones, with roughly 76% observed a single time. Sequenced material: peripheral blood. The receptors stem from a human donor in a cohort sampled during active COVID-19.

V usage is TRBV5-1 and J usage is TRBJ2-7; 8 nucleotides align to TRBD1. J gave up 7 bases and V 0 bases, and 6 bases lay outside the gene matches. Per the germline V gene, CDR1 is SGHRS and CDR2 is YFSETQ. CDR3 length: 14 residues. CDR3: CASSLVQGAREQYF. In DNA form, the CDR3 reads TGCGCCAGCAGCTTGGTCCAGGGGGCGAGAGAGCAGTACTTC.

This chain uses TRBV5-1 with TRBJ1-5; D not resolved. Per germline, CDR1 SGHRS and CDR2 YFSETQ. Trimming took off 4 bases at V and 1 base at J, with 9 bases between the two ends. The CDR3 sequence is 14 residues long. CDR3: CASSPDTSNQPQHF. In DNA, the CDR3 is TGCGCCAGCAGCCCTGACACCAGCAATCAGCCCCAGCATTTT.

This chain links TRBV7-3 with TRBJ1-1; D unresolved. With 4 bases removed from V and 7 bases from J, the gap between germline ends came to 10 bases. Germline assignment: CDR1 SGHTA and CDR2 FQGTGA. There are 12 residues in the CDR3. CDR3 region: CASSWGGSEAFF. The CDR3 region has the DNA TGTGCCAGCAGCTGGGGTGGGAGTGAAGCTTTCTTT.

The chain carries TRBV24-1 and TRBJ2-7; 9 bases are a match to TRBD2. This CDR3 region has 14 residues. CDR1 and CDR2 (germline): KGHDR, SFDVKD. V shed 5 bases, J shed 0 bases, and the junction held 1 base outside the gene matches. The CDR3 DNA reads as TGTGCCACCAGTGGTAGCGGGGGCTCCTACGAGCAGTACTTC. It yields the protein CATSGSGGSYEQYF.

This clone was observed a handful of times. This rearrangement joins TRBV13 to TRBJ2-1, with D hard to call. The CDR3 has 13 amino acids. Trimming took off 3 bases at V and 7 bases at J, with 10 bases between the two ends. Germline lookup yields CDR1 PRHDT and CDR2 FYEKMQ (reference sequence). CDR3 loop: CASSFSSPNEQFF. The CDR3 DNA follows: TGTGCCAGCAGCTTTTCTAGTCCGAATGAGCAGTTCTTC.

The chain has TRBV7-9 and TRBJ2-7; no definite D call. Germline V gene sequence: CDR1 SEHNR, CDR2 FQNEAQ (reference sequence). This CDR3 region has 13 residues. V lost 5 bases and J 0 bases, leaving 8 bases between the germline ends. CDR3 residues: CASSPTHSYEQYF. The CDR3 DNA reads as TGTGCCAGCAGCCCGACACACTCCTACGAGCAGTACTTC. The complete variable domain, with remaining parts taken from reference TRBV7-9 and TRBJ2-7, reads DTGVSQNPRHKITKRGQNVTFRCDPISEHNRLYWYRQTLGQGPEFLTYFQNEAQLEKSRLLSDRFSAERPKGSFSTLEIQRTEQGDSAMYLCASSPTHSYEQYFGPGTRLTVT.

This clone showed up just a few times. This chain uses TRBV2 with TRBJ2-7; TRBD2 is a possible D gene (5 bases). The V end lost 6 bases, the J end lost 2 bases, and 14 bases lay between the germline ends. Germline V gene lookup returns CDR1 SNHLY and CDR2 FYNNEI. CDR3 length: 14 amino acids. The CDR3 here is CASRDFGLTYEQYF. The CDR3 nucleotides are TGTGCCAGCAGGGACTTCGGGCTTACCTACGAGCAGTACTTC.

The V and J genes are TRBV27 and TRBJ2-7; TRBD1 matches 9 bases. Germline trimming cut 7 bases from V and 7 bases from J; bases unmatched to any gene: 11. The CDR3 has 14 amino acids. CDR1 is MNHEY, CDR2 SMNVEV, per germline (reference sequence). CDR3 sequence reads: CASTVGQGIGEQYF. The CDR3 DNA is TGTGCCAGCACCGTCGGACAGGGGATAGGAGAGCAGTACTTC.

The rearrangement links TRBV6-2 or TRBV6-3 to TRBJ2-7, with D perhaps matching TRBD2 (5 bases). Looked up from germline, CDR1 is MNHEY and CDR2 is SVGEGT. V was cut by 0 bases and J by 6 bases, with 9 bases left in between. The CDR3 totals 13 residues. CDR3 loop: CASSYSGGREQYF. The CDR3 bases are TGTGCCAGCAGTTACTCGGGCGGGCGCGAGCAGTACTTC.

The chain joins TRBV28 to TRBJ1-5; no clear D gene. CDR3 length equals 18 residues. Germline values: CDR1 MDHEN, CDR2 SYDVKM. Trimming cost V 4 bases and J 0 bases, with 19 bases left between them. CDR3 residues: CASSSPRGGTYSNQPQHF. CDR3 DNA sequence: TGTGCCAGCAGTTCTCCCCGCGGAGGCACATATAGCAATCAGCCCCAGCATTTT. The full variable domain, with the rest looked up from reference TRBV28 and TRBJ1-5, is DVKVTQSSRYLVKRTGEKVFLECVQDMDHENMFWYRQDPGLGLRLIYFSYDVKMKEKGDIPEGYSVSREKKERFSLILESASTNQTSMYLCASSSPRGGTYSNQPQHFGDGTRLSIL.

The chain uses TRBV5-4 and TRBJ1-1; the D is unclear. In germline, CDR1 is SGHNT, CDR2 YYREEE (reference sequence). Trimming pared 4 bases from V and 1 base from J, leaving 11 bases between. The CDR3 is 14 amino acids. Here the CDR3 reads CASSAQRANTEAFF. The CDR3 coding sequence is TGTGCCAGCAGCGCACAGAGAGCGAACACTGAAGCTTTCTTT.

In its sample, this clone was seen a few times. V and J are TRBV10-3 and TRBJ1-5, with 8 positions matching TRBD1. Trimming at V came to 7 bases and at J to 7 bases, leaving 3 bases not matched to a gene. This CDR3 has 12 amino acids. CDR1 is ENHRY, CDR2 SYGVKD, per germline. The CDR3 sequence: CAITGQGQPQHF. The CDR3 DNA reads TGTGCCATCACCGGACAGGGACAGCCCCAGCATTTT.

The chain is built from TRBV27 and TRBJ1-2, with 7 bases that match TRBD1. The V gene's germline CDR1 is MNHEY and CDR2 SMNVEV (reference sequence). This CDR3 has 12 residues. J was trimmed by 2 bases and V by 6 bases; bases with no gene match: 0. The CDR3 DNA follows: TGTGCCAGCAGGACAGGGAACTATGGCTACACCTTC. It specifies CASRTGNYGYTF.

This clone was observed a few times. The gene calls are TRBV7-7 and TRBJ2-3, with D perhaps matching TRBD2 (5 bases). The V and J ends lost 1 base and 2 bases respectively, with 10 bases between them. The germline V gene has CDR1 SSHAT and CDR2 FNYEAQ (reference sequence). The CDR3 contains 15 residues. DNA for the CDR3: TGTGCCAGCAGCTTAGGAAGCGGAAACACAGATACGCAGTATTTT. It yields the protein CASSLGSGNTDTQYF. Based on the CDR3 plus reference TRBV7-7 and TRBJ2-3, the full variable domain is GAGVSQSPRYKVTKRGQDVTLRCDPISSHATLYWYQQALGQGPEFLTYFNYEAQPDKSGLPSDRFSAERPEGSISTLTIQRTEQRDSAMYRCASSLGSGNTDTQYFGPGTRLTVL.

V and J are TRBV7-2 and TRBJ2-7, with 8 positions matching TRBD1. The trim removed 6 bases at V and 3 bases at J, leaving 10 bases unmatched. The CDR3 sequence is 15 residues long. Germline V CDR1 and CDR2: SGHTA, FQGNSA. CDR3 DNA: TGTGCCAGCAGGCACCCGGGACAGGCGAACTACGAGCAGTACTTC. Its protein product is CASRHPGQANYEQYF.

In this sample, this clone turned up many times. This rearrangement joins TRBV28 to TRBJ2-5, with 7 positions matching TRBD1. This CDR3 region has 15 residues. The V gene's germline CDR1 is MDHEN and CDR2 SYDVKM. The trim removed 2 bases at V and 2 bases at J, leaving 5 bases unmatched. The CDR3 bases are TGTGCCAGCAGTTTAGGACAGGTACCTCAAGAGACCCAGTACTTC. This translates into CASSLGQVPQETQYF.

This clone has just a few counts. The genes are TRBV28 and TRBJ1-5; D may be TRBD1 (6 bases). The germline V gene encodes CDR1 MDHEN and CDR2 SYDVKM. The CDR3 is 15 residues long. With 0 bases removed from V and 4 bases from J, the gap between germline ends came to 10 bases. This CDR3 is CASSLWTGDNQPQHF. CDR3 DNA sequence: TGTGCCAGCAGTTTATGGACAGGTGATAATCAGCCCCAGCATTTT.